This TCR beta chain originates from a study of control samples from healthy donors and cancer patients. Some clones are missing from TCRdb's copy, which holds only in-frame ones; the method was immunoSEQ multiplex PCR. The data contain just over 150,000 clones, over 90% of them seen just once; the ten biggest clones take up under 2.5%. Germline V gene data show CDR1 as SGHRS and CDR2 as YFSETQ. V lost 0 bases, J lost 5 bases, and 2 bases stayed unmatched. CDR3 size: 15 residues. The sequence was collected from a man aged 45-65 years in good health. The sample comprised blood. This chain joins TRBV5-1 and TRBJ2-5; 12 bases are a match to TRBD2. CDR3 in amino acids: CASSLALAGGETQYF. For the CDR3, the DNA is TGCGCCAGCAGCTTGGCGCTAGCGGGAGGGGAGACCCAGTACTTC.